The 14 T cell receptor beta chains listed next were all sequenced from one sample in a study of T cells after yellow fever vaccination. TCRdb reprocessed the 5' RACE reads with MiXCR, giving one entry per CDR3 protein. The sample has about 500,000 distinct CDR3 sequences; about a sixth are singletons. The material was PBMCs, obtained more than 4 days after the first yellow fever vaccination. These receptors all come from a man between 18 and 29 years old who received the YFV17D yellow fever vaccine.

This chain joins TRBV6-1 and TRBJ2-7; 9 positions match TRBD2. From germline, CDR1 is MNHNS and CDR2 SASEGT. This CDR3 comprises 17 residues. The junction had 8 bases not matched to a gene; V was cut back by 1 base and J by 1 base. Here the CDR3 reads CASSEETGTSSSYEQYF. The CDR3 DNA reads TGTGCCAGCAGTGAAGAGACCGGGACTAGCAGTTCCTACGAGCAGTACTTC.

This clonotype has a handful of counts. The V and J genes are TRBV4-3 and TRBJ1-4, with D perhaps matching TRBD1 (6 bases). CDR3 length equals 16 residues. V gave up 2 bases and J gave up 1 base, with 11 bases separating them. CDR1 and CDR2 (germline): LGHNA, YSLEER. CDR3 DNA: TGCGCCAGCAGCCAATCCGGGGGCGTAACTAATGAAAAACTGTTTTTT. As protein: CASSQSGGVTNEKLFF.

Only a few counts were recorded for this clonotype. The rearrangement links TRBV3-1 to TRBJ2-5; D may match TRBD1 or TRBD2 (5 bases each). The CDR3 consists of 16 residues. CDR1 is LGHDT, CDR2 YNNKEL, per germline (reference sequence). V lost 3 bases and J lost 1, with 15 bases in between. The DNA of the CDR3 is TGTGCCAGCAGCCAGCCAGATCGAGGGGCCCAAGAGACCCAGTACTTC. It encodes CASSQPDRGAQETQYF.

The chain links TRBV6-1 to TRBJ1-2, with 9 bases identical to TRBD1. The CDR3 covers 15 residues. Germline V gene sequence: CDR1 MNHNS, CDR2 SASEGT. The V and J ends lost 5 bases and 5 bases, in that order; junction bases with no gene match: 9. The CDR3 protein is CASSSTQGARYGYTF. CDR3 nucleotides: TGTGCCAGCAGTAGTACACAGGGGGCTCGTTATGGCTACACCTTC.

To note about this clonotype: The junction departs from the called germline gene at one end, perhaps through a read error. This chain connects TRBV19 to TRBJ2-2; 7 nucleotides line up with TRBD1. Germline CDR1 reads LNHDA; CDR2 reads SQIVND (reference sequence). This CDR3 spans 14 amino acids. The CDR3 nucleotides read TGTGCCAGTAGTCTAGACAGGGTGGGCGGGGAGCTGTTTTTT. Protein product: CASSLDRVGGELFF. The full variable domain, with the rest looked up from reference TRBV19 and TRBJ2-2, is DGGITQSPKYLFRKEGQNVTLSCEQNLNHDAMYWYRQDPGQGLRLIYYSQIVNDFQKGDIAEGYSVSREKKESFPLTVTSAQKNPTAFYLCASSLDRVGGELFFGEGSRLTVL.

The chain has TRBV15 and TRBJ1-6, with D uncertain. Germline V gene data show CDR1 as LNHNV and CDR2 as YYDKDF (reference sequence). This CDR3 has 14 amino acids. V lost 2 bases and J 7 bases, leaving 9 bases between the germline ends. The CDR3 reads CATSRRTTNSPLHF. CDR3 in DNA: TGTGCCACCAGCAGAAGGACTACGAATTCACCCCTCCACTTT.

The chain couples TRBV6-5 to TRBJ2-1; D is perhaps TRBD1 (6 bases). This CDR3 has 12 amino acids. CDR1 and CDR2 from the germline V gene are MNHEY and SVGAGI. Trimming took 5 bases from V and 5 from J, leaving 7 bases between them. CDR3 in DNA: TGTGCCAGCAGTCACAGGGACAATGAGCAGTTCTTC. Translated, it gives CASSHRDNEQFF.

This chain joins TRBV27 and TRBJ1-5; D not certain. This CDR3 comprises 12 residues. The germline V and J ends were trimmed by 5 bases and 4 bases, with 6 bases remaining between them. Germline V gene data show CDR1 as MNHEY and CDR2 as SMNVEV (reference sequence). This chain's CDR3 is CASSHLNQPQHF. The CDR3 DNA is TGTGCCAGCAGTCACCTGAATCAGCCCCAGCATTTT.

In this sample, this clonotype turned up a few times. This chain connects TRBV5-1 to TRBJ2-1, with D possibly TRBD1 on 6 matching bases. Germline V gives CDR1 SGHRS, CDR2 YFSETQ. This CDR3 is built from 15 residues. V was pared by 0 bases and J by 8 bases, with 15 bases between. CDR3 sequence (DNA): TGCGCCAGCAGCTTGGTCGGACAGTCGGGCGATGAGCAGTTCTTC. Protein: CASSLVGQSGDEQFF.

This clonotype was detected only once. V and J are TRBV6-5 and TRBJ1-3, with a tentative D call TRBD1 (6 bases). This CDR3 contains 18 residues. The V end lost 0 bases, the J end lost 4 bases, and 19 bases lay between the germline ends. Germline loops: CDR1 MNHEY, CDR2 SVGAGI. The CDR3 region has the DNA TGTGCCAGCAGTTACTCGGGTTTTGCAGGGGAGGCAGGAAACACCATATATTTT. This gives the protein CASSYSGFAGEAGNTIYF.

The chain links TRBV7-2 to TRBJ1-5; a possible D gene is TRBD1 (5 bases). The ends were cut back, 2 bases at V and 2 bases at J, with 10 bases in the middle. The CDR3 contains 15 residues. Germline values: CDR1 SGHTA, CDR2 FQGNSA. The CDR3 region has the DNA TGTGCCAGCAGCTTATCCGGGGGAGGCAATCAGCCCCAGCATTTT. The encoded protein is CASSLSGGGNQPQHF.

This clonotype was detected only a few times. This rearrangement joins TRBV24-1 to TRBJ2-7; 8 nucleotides line up with TRBD2. J lost 6 bases, V lost 4 bases, and 10 bases had no gene match. Germline V lookup: CDR1 KGHDR, CDR2 SFDVKD. This CDR3 is 15 amino acids long. The DNA of the CDR3 is TGTGCCACCAGTGACCCCAAAGCGGGGGATTCCGAGCAGTACTTC. Translated, it gives CATSDPKAGDSEQYF.

The V gene is TRBV20-1, the J gene TRBJ1-2; D remains unclear. The V end was cut by 5 bases, the J end by 2 bases, with 24 bases between. The germline CDR1 and CDR2 sequences are DFQATT and SNEGSKA (reference sequence). This CDR3 contains 17 residues. CDR3 sequence (DNA): TGCAGTGCTTTACCGGACGACGGCCAATCCATCAACTATGGCTACACCTTC. This sequence encodes CSALPDDGQSINYGYTF.

In its sample, this clonotype was seen a few times. The V and J genes are TRBV5-1 and TRBJ2-2, with 8 nucleotides matching TRBD1. The V gene's germline CDR1 is SGHRS and CDR2 YFSETQ. The CDR3 runs 14 residues. V was pared by 6 bases and J by 4 bases, with 5 bases of the junction left unmatched. CDR3 loop: CASKGQGATGELFF. For the CDR3, the DNA is TGCGCCAGCAAGGGTCAGGGGGCCACCGGGGAGCTGTTTTTT.